This T cell receptor beta chain was sequenced for a study of blood T cells in healthy people across ages. With a J-beta primer mix and a sample-barcoded 5' primer, a second PCR ran roughly 6 to 11 cycles. TCRdb processed the 5' RACE reads anew with MiXCR; each CDR3 protein has one entry. The repertoire consists of roughly 900,000 distinct CDR3 sequences, with under 35% occurring once and the leading ten covering roughly 17%. This receptor was taken from a woman older than 75 in good health. Sequenced: blood.

The CDR3 sequence is CASSQQGVPFNEKLFF. In DNA, the CDR3 is TGCGCCAGCAGCCAGCAGGGCGTGCCGTTTAATGAAAAACTGTTTTTT. V and J are TRBV4-1 and TRBJ1-4; possible D gene TRBD1, 5 bases. V was cut by 3 bases and J by 4 bases, with 15 bases left in between. The CDR3 covers 16 residues. CDR1 MGHRA and CDR2 YSYEKL come from the germline V gene.